This T cell receptor beta chain was sequenced in a study of radiotherapy plus CTLA-4 blockade in lung cancer (dated by TCRdb to the late 2010s). Background on the whole study: Among the enrolled patients, around 19% had an objective response, and roughly 30% reached disease control. Here is what the overall study found, with its caveats: After treatment with radiotherapy and ipilimumab, TCR clones that originated in tumors expanded in peripheral blood. The strongest predictors of response were reported to be early dynamic shifts in blood T cell clones along with a rise in serum interferon-beta following radiation.

The CDR3 goes from the cysteine to the phenylalanine over 15 residues. The entry retains the CDR3 DNA only, 45 bases that are in frame from base 1. CDR1 and CDR2 are drawn from the germline V gene: SGHTA, FQGNSA. V lost 5 bases and J lost 1 base, and the count of bases not matched to a germline gene is 6. Libraries were made using the immunoSEQ multiplex PCR assay. TCRdb provides this immuneACCESS table in a form limited to in-frame rearrangements. Some clones are lacking; in checked studies, under half of them reflect an unresolved V gene, and why the rest are absent is not known. The sample table shows more than 65,000 clones, and over 80% are seen once. The ten biggest clones cover 0.65% to 0.95% of the sample. Focal radiation therapy combined with CTLA-4 blockade (ipilimumab) was tested in patients with chemo-refractory metastatic non-small-cell lung cancer. As concerns this clone: There is no known antigen for this receptor. Base qualities are not recorded, but no much larger clone differs from it by a single base.

The rearrangement joined TRBV7-2 to TRBJ2-5; 8 middle bases align to TRBD2. This TCR was recovered from a human donor with non-small cell lung cancer who had stable disease on radiotherapy plus ipilimumab. Sequencing used peripheral blood, obtained from a patient treated with radiotherapy plus ipilimumab. The CDR3 amino acid sequence is: CASSARTSTQETQYF. The sequence in DNA is TGTGCCAGCAGCGCCCGGACTAGCACCCAAGAGACCCAGTACTTC.